The 9 T cell receptor beta chains below come from one sample, sequenced in a study of T-cell memory formation after mild COVID-19. MiXCR, run by TCRdb on the 5' RACE reads, gives a single entry per CDR3 protein. Among roughly 180,000 distinct CDR3 sequences listed, roughly 20% were seen once. The sequenced sample consisted of PBMCs or a T cell subset sorted from them (not recorded which). These receptors were obtained from a man in his late teens or twenties who had mild COVID-19 (a few samples of this study predate the infection). Cell type and time point are not known.

The V gene is TRBV4-3, the J gene TRBJ2-7; the match to TRBD1 covers 8 bases. Looked up from germline, CDR1 is LGHNA and CDR2 is YSLEER. This CDR3 has 16 residues. The V segment lost 0 bases and the J segment 6 bases; nucleotides outside the gene matches: 10. CDR3 sequence: CASSQDRAGGVFEQYF. CDR3 sequence (DNA): TGCGCCAGCAGCCAAGATCGTGCAGGGGGCGTATTCGAGCAGTACTTC.

A few counts support this clonotype. The CDR3 DNA follows: TGCGCCAGCAGCCAAGAGGCCTTTCCTAGCACAGATACGCAGTATTTT. Residues: CASSQEAFPSTDTQYF. J is TRBJ2-3 and V is TRBV4-1; no definite D call. The CDR3 loop spans 16 amino acids. V was cut by 0 bases and J by 0 bases, with 10 bases left in between. Germline CDR1 is MGHRA and CDR2 is YSYEKL.

This clonotype has only a few counts. The CDR3 nucleotides read TGTGCCAGCAGCCAAATCCCGGGGCAGCCCCAGCATTTT. Its translation: CASSQIPGQPQHF. The chain carries TRBV3-1 and TRBJ1-5, with unresolved D. The germline gives CDR1 LGHDT, CDR2 YNNKEL (reference sequence). The CDR3 covers 13 residues. Trimming cost V 2 bases and J 7 bases, with 9 bases left between them.

This clonotype was seen more than once but under ten times. The V call is TRBV4-1, the J call TRBJ1-5; the match to TRBD1 covers 7 bases. V was pared by 4 bases and J by 2 bases, with 5 bases of the junction left unmatched. CDR1 is MGHRA, CDR2 YSYEKL, per germline. CDR3 length: 15 residues. The CDR3 nucleotides read TGCGCCAGCAGCCGGAACAGGGGAGGCAATCAGCCCCAGCATTTT. This gives the protein CASSRNRGGNQPQHF.

The genes are TRBV20-1 and TRBJ1-2; 9 positions match TRBD1. V was pared by 6 bases and J by 2 bases, with 10 bases of the junction left unmatched. Germline V CDR1 and CDR2: DFQATT, SNEGSKA (reference sequence). CDR3 size: 15 residues. The CDR3 loop is CSAMGQGIWNYGYTF. In nucleotides, the CDR3 is TGCAGTGCCATGGGACAGGGAATTTGGAACTATGGCTACACCTTC.

This clonotype was counted many times. The chain uses TRBV4-3 and TRBJ2-1, with 9 bases aligning to TRBD1. J gave up 2 bases and V 1 base, and 3 bases lay outside the gene matches. The CDR3 is 16 amino acids. Germline lookup yields CDR1 LGHNA and CDR2 YSLEER. The CDR3 reads CASSQGTGVTYNEQFF. The CDR3 DNA reads TGCGCCAGCAGCCAAGGGACAGGGGTAACCTACAATGAGCAGTTCTTC.

This clonotype was counted many times. V gene TRBV10-3 combines with J gene TRBJ2-3; 8 bases agree with TRBD1. CDR1 and CDR2 (germline): ENHRY, SYGVKD. CDR3 length: 13 residues. Losses at the gene ends were 10 bases for V and 5 bases for J; bases not matched to a gene: 8. CDR3 region: CASGQGVEDTQYF. The CDR3 region has the DNA TGTGCCAGCGGACAGGGCGTTGAAGATACGCAGTATTTT.

This clonotype was recorded a few times. The J gene is TRBJ1-1, the V gene TRBV5-1; TRBD1 agrees at 7 bases. The V gene end was trimmed by 0 bases and the J gene end by 4 bases; junction bases not matched to a gene: 6. The CDR3 covers 15 residues. From germline, CDR1 is SGHRS and CDR2 YFSETQ. DNA of the CDR3: TGCGCCAGCAGCTTGGCCCAGGGGGGGATCACTGAAGCTTTCTTT. It encodes CASSLAQGGITEAFF.

This clonotype was detected many times. The chain joins TRBV5-6 to TRBJ1-5; a possible D gene is TRBD1 (5 bases). V gave up 3 bases and J gave up 3 bases, with 13 bases separating them. The germline gives CDR1 SGHDT, CDR2 YYEEEE. The CDR3 has 15 residues. In nucleotides, the CDR3 is TGTGCCAGCAGCTCTCAGACAGTACCCAATCAGCCCCAGCATTTT. Protein sequence: CASSSQTVPNQPQHF.